Listed below are T cell receptor beta chains from one sample, sequenced in a study of shared clonotypes between healthy human individuals. Only in-frame clones appear in the TCRdb table, and some are missing; sequencing was by immunoSEQ multiplex PCR. The sample has over 1.5 million clones; 95% to 99% are singletons. Sequenced input: naive CD4+ T cells sorted from blood. The receptors shown here come from a man under 40 in good health. Both conserved end residues are part of each CDR3. The D gene is left open where the match is weak. Clone size is given for some rows only: seen once, a few or many times, or a class if the clone is expanded.

abundance: NA; d_gene: NA; j_gene: TRBJ2-3; v_gene: TRBV5-6; CDR3nt: TGTGCCAGCAGCTTGGTAAGAGATACGCAGTATTTT; CDR3aa: CASSLVRDTQYF
abundance: NA; d_gene: NA; j_gene: TRBJ2-5; v_gene: TRBV20-1; CDR3nt: TGCAGTGCACACCCACAAGAGACCCAGTACTTC; CDR3aa: CSAHPQETQYF
abundance: NA; d_gene: NA; j_gene: TRBJ2-7; v_gene: TRBV5-6; CDR3nt: TGTGCCAGCAGCTTGGCCATCTTGGACGAGCAGTACTTC; CDR3aa: CASSLAILDEQYF
abundance: NA; d_gene: TRBD2; j_gene: TRBJ2-2; v_gene: TRBV19; CDR3nt: TGTGCCAGTAGTATAGATCTAGCGGGAGAAGCCGGGGAGCTGTTTTTT; CDR3aa: CASSIDLAGEAGELFF
abundance: once; d_gene: TRBD1; j_gene: TRBJ2-5; v_gene: TRBV5-1; CDR3nt: TGCGCCAGCAGCTTGGTTTCCAGGGGGCAAGAGACCCAGTACTTC; CDR3aa: CASSLVSRGQETQYF
abundance: NA; d_gene: TRBD1; j_gene: TRBJ1-2; v_gene: TRBV7-9; CDR3nt: TGTGCCAGCAGCTTGGGGGGCTCAACAGGGGTGAACTATGGCTACACCTTC; CDR3aa: CASSLGGSTGVNYGYTF
abundance: NA; d_gene: NA; j_gene: TRBJ1-3; v_gene: TRBV18; CDR3nt: TGTGCCAGCTCATCAACAGGGTCAAAATACACCATATATTTT; CDR3aa: CASSSTGSKYTIYF
abundance: NA; d_gene: NA; j_gene: TRBJ1-1; v_gene: TRBV4-1; CDR3nt: TGCGCCAGCAGCCAAGATTATAGCAGGGGCTACACTGAAGCTTTCTTT; CDR3aa: CASSQDYSRGYTEAFF
abundance: NA; d_gene: TRBD1; j_gene: TRBJ2-1; v_gene: TRBV12-5; CDR3nt: TGTGCTAGTGGTTTGTATTTGGGGGGACAGGGAAGTGAGCAGTTCTTC; CDR3aa: CASGLYLGGQGSEQFF
abundance: once; d_gene: NA; j_gene: TRBJ1-1; v_gene: TRBV19; CDR3nt: TGTGCCAGTAGGACCCCCCACGGGGACACTGAAGCTTTCTTT; CDR3aa: CASRTPHGDTEAFF
abundance: NA; d_gene: TRBD2; j_gene: TRBJ2-1; v_gene: TRBV7-6; CDR3nt: TGTGCCAGCAGCTTTCGCCGGACTAGCGGGAGTCAGGATGAGCAGTTCTTC; CDR3aa: CASSFRRTSGSQDEQFF
abundance: NA; d_gene: NA; j_gene: TRBJ2-1; v_gene: TRBV14; CDR3nt: TGTGCCAGCAGCCAAGTATTGAGGGCTGAGCAGTTCTTC; CDR3aa: CASSQVLRAEQFF
abundance: NA; d_gene: NA; j_gene: TRBJ1-1; v_gene: TRBV20-1; CDR3nt: TGCAGTGCTCGTTCGGGGGCGCCGGCTTTCTTT; CDR3aa: CSARSGAPAFF
abundance: NA; d_gene: NA; j_gene: TRBJ1-1; v_gene: TRBV10-2; CDR3nt: TGCGCCAGCAGTGATGTGGACAACACTGAAGCTTTCTTT; CDR3aa: CASSDVDNTEAFF
abundance: NA; d_gene: NA; j_gene: TRBJ2-7; v_gene: TRBV10-3; CDR3nt: TGTGCCATCAGTGACCCGGCTCGGGCAGGGGCCTACGAGCAGTACTTC; CDR3aa: CAISDPARAGAYEQYF
abundance: NA; d_gene: NA; j_gene: TRBJ2-7; v_gene: TRBV4-2; CDR3nt: TGTGCCAGCAGCCCAGCTATGGACCTGGACTACGAGCAGTACTTC; CDR3aa: CASSPAMDLDYEQYF
abundance: NA; d_gene: NA; j_gene: TRBJ1-5; v_gene: TRBV28; CDR3nt: TGTGCCAGCAGTTTAGGGGGACCTCAGCCCCAGCATTTT; CDR3aa: CASSLGGPQPQHF
abundance: NA; d_gene: TRBD2; j_gene: TRBJ2-1; v_gene: TRBV10-3; CDR3nt: TGTGCCATCATGAGCGGGGCCTCCTACAATGAGCAGTTCTTC; CDR3aa: CAIMSGASYNEQFF
abundance: NA; d_gene: NA; j_gene: TRBJ1-1; v_gene: TRBV6-5; CDR3nt: TGTGCCAGCAGTTACTGGACAGAAGGAACTGAAGCTTTCTTT; CDR3aa: CASSYWTEGTEAFF
abundance: NA; d_gene: TRBD1; j_gene: TRBJ1-5; v_gene: TRBV4-2; CDR3nt: TGTGCCAGCAGCCAAGAGGGACAGGGCGGGGATCAGCCCCAGCATTTT; CDR3aa: CASSQEGQGGDQPQHF
abundance: NA; d_gene: NA; j_gene: TRBJ1-4; v_gene: TRBV10-3; CDR3nt: TGTGCCATCAGCCCACAGGATTCCAATGAAAAACTGTTTTTT; CDR3aa: CAISPQDSNEKLFF
abundance: NA; d_gene: NA; j_gene: TRBJ1-1; v_gene: TRBV12-5; CDR3nt: TGTGCTAGTGGTTTGGAGGTCCCGAACACTGAAGCTTTCTTT; CDR3aa: CASGLEVPNTEAFF
abundance: NA; d_gene: NA; j_gene: TRBJ2-1; v_gene: TRBV27; CDR3nt: TGTGCCAGCAGCTCCCAAAGGACTCTCCACCGCAATGAGCAGTTCTTC; CDR3aa: CASSSQRTLHRNEQFF
abundance: NA; d_gene: NA; j_gene: TRBJ1-5; v_gene: TRBV5-8; CDR3nt: TGTGCCAGCAGCTTGGGAACGAGGGGGGATCAGCCCCAGCATTTT; CDR3aa: CASSLGTRGDQPQHF
abundance: NA; d_gene: NA; j_gene: TRBJ2-4; v_gene: TRBV28; CDR3nt: TGTGCCAGCAGTTTGACTTTCCGGCGGCTTCTAGCCAAAAACATTCAGTACTTC; CDR3aa: CASSLTFRRLLAKNIQYF
abundance: NA; d_gene: NA; j_gene: TRBJ2-1; v_gene: TRBV7-2; CDR3nt: TGTGCCAGCAGCTTAGTTGCGAGGGCGCAGTTCTTC; CDR3aa: CASSLVARAQFF
abundance: NA; d_gene: TRBD1; j_gene: TRBJ1-2; v_gene: TRBV5-1; CDR3nt: TGCGCCAGCAGCTTGGGTTCCCTGACAGGGGGCTATGGCTACACCTTC; CDR3aa: CASSLGSLTGGYGYTF